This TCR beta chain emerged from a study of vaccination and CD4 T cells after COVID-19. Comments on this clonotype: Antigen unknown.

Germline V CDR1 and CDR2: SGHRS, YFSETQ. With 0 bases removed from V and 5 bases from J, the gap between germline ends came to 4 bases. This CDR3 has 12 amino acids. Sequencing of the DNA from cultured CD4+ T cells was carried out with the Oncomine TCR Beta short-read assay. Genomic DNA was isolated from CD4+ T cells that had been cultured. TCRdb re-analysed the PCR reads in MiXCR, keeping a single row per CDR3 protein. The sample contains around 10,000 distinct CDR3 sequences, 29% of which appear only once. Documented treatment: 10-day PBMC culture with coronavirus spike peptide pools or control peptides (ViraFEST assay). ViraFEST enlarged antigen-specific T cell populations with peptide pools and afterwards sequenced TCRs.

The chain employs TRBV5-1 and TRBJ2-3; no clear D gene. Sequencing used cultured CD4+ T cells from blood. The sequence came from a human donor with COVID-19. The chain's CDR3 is CASSLDGDTQYF. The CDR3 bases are TGCGCCAGCAGCTTGGATGGAGATACGCAGTATTTT.